This T cell receptor beta chain originates from a study of identical twins. Template switching added a universal primer site, and cDNA bore unique molecular identifiers. MiXCR was run by TCRdb on the 5' RACE reads, yielding one entry per CDR3 protein. The table shows about 500,000 distinct CDR3 sequences, with roughly an eighth occurring only once. Study-wide points: Within beta out-of-frame sequences, the excess sharing observed between twins was weaker.

Trimming took 4 bases from V and 1 from J, leaving 11 bases between them. Germline loops: CDR1 SQVTM, CDR2 ANQGSEA. The CDR3 runs 15 residues. This clonotype turned up a few times. Its antigen is not identified. This sample also appeared in a second study, on yellow fever vaccine responses in identical twins. In that study: Twins showed a vaccine T cell response that reportedly seemed partly convergent, partly personalized.

The source is a young woman in good health. This chain links TRBV29-1 with TRBJ2-6, with no clear D. Sequencing input: CD4+ T cells sorted from blood. The CDR3 here is CSVVGSSSGANVLTF. DNA of the CDR3: TGCAGCGTTGTCGGCAGTTCGTCTGGGGCCAACGTCCTGACTTTC.